The 28 T cell receptor beta chains listed next were all sequenced from one sample in a study of cytomegalovirus exposure and HLA in healthy donors (TCRdb year 2017). Libraries were constructed by the immunoSEQ multiplex PCR assay. For the multiplex PCR, a mixture combining 60 forward primers for TCR Vbeta segments and 13 reverse primers for TCR Jbeta segments was used. TCRdb obtained this table from immuneACCESS and retained in-frame rearrangements with V and J assigned. These tables miss some clones; where compared with another copy, unresolved V genes account for less than half of the shortfall, and the remainder is unexplained. The sample table shows some 99,000 clones, and approximately 71% are seen once. Approximately 5.5% of the sample is held by the ten biggest clonotypes. Sequences were obtained from PBMCs. These receptors were taken from a woman aged 70 to 79 in good health and CMV-seropositive.

The chain has TRBV2 and TRBJ2-5; the match to TRBD1 covers 9 bases. The CDR3 has 14 amino acids. Germline-derived CDR1 and CDR2 are SNHLY and FYNNEI. V gave up 9 bases and J gave up 4 bases; unmatched junction bases: 9. The CDR3 region has the DNA TGTGCCAGTCGGACAGGGGATGGCCGAGAGACCCAGTACTTC. Amino acid sequence: CASRTGDGRETQYF.

The chain employs TRBV11-1 and TRBJ2-2; tentatively, D is TRBD2 (6 bases). Deletions cut 5 bases from V and 2 bases from J, with 15 bases between. This CDR3 region has 16 residues. Germline CDR1 SGHAT, CDR2 FQDESV (reference sequence). CDR3 coding DNA: TGTGCCAGCAGCCAACTAGGAGGGCTCAACACCGGGGAGCTGTTTTTT. It is translated as CASSQLGGLNTGELFF.

This clone came up a few times. The chain joins TRBV10-3 to TRBJ2-7; D call uncertain. V dropped 3 bases and J dropped 7 bases, with 10 bases sitting between them. This CDR3 region has 12 residues. CDR1 is ENHRY, CDR2 SYGVKD, per germline. CDR3 protein: CAISDYPGEQYF. The CDR3, as DNA: TGTGCCATCAGTGACTACCCCGGGGAGCAGTACTTC.

This sequence joins TRBV4-2 and TRBJ2-7; the match to TRBD1 covers 8 bases. Germline V lookup: CDR1 LGHNA, CDR2 YNFKEQ. The trim removed 4 bases at V and 5 bases at J, leaving 7 bases unmatched. This CDR3 has 14 residues. CDR3 residues: CASSPDRGNHEQYF. CDR3 nucleotide sequence: TGTGCCAGCAGCCCCGACAGGGGTAACCACGAGCAGTACTTC.

The chain has TRBV10-3 and TRBJ2-1; 8 bases line up with TRBD2. CDR3 length: 16 residues. The germline V gene encodes CDR1 ENHRY and CDR2 SYGVKD. V gave up 3 bases and J gave up 2 bases; unmatched junction bases: 6. This chain's CDR3 is CAISESNSGAYNEQFF. The CDR3 DNA sequence: TGTGCCATCAGTGAATCCAATAGCGGGGCCTACAATGAGCAGTTCTTC.

The chain carries TRBV5-1 and TRBJ2-6, with 7 bases aligning to TRBD1. Germline-derived CDR1 and CDR2 are SGHRS and YFSETQ. The CDR3 contains 21 residues. Trimming at V came to 5 bases and at J to 2 bases, leaving 22 bases not matched to a gene. CDR3 coding DNA: TGCGCCAGCAGGCACCCTCGAGGGCAGGACCCAACAGGGGCTGGGGCCAACGTCCTGACTTTC. Encoded protein: CASRHPRGQDPTGAGANVLTF.

The chain couples TRBV5-5 to TRBJ1-2; D is uncertain. This CDR3 spans 13 amino acids. CDR1 and CDR2 (germline): SGHKS, YYEKEE (reference sequence). Trimming removed 4 bases from V and 6 bases from J, with 13 bases in between. CDR3 coding DNA: TGTGCCAGCAGCGAGACTACTATGGATGGCTACACCTTC. Encoded protein: CASSETTMDGYTF.

The V call is TRBV7-9, the J call TRBJ2-7; 7 positions agree with TRBD1. The V gene's germline CDR1 is SEHNR and CDR2 FQNEAQ (reference sequence). Trimming at V came to 5 bases and at J to 0 bases, leaving 7 bases not matched to a gene. The CDR3 consists of 15 residues. As DNA, the CDR3 is TGTGCCAGCAGCGAACAGACAGGGAACTCCTACGAGCAGTACTTC. Protein product: CASSEQTGNSYEQYF.

This sequence joins TRBV25-1 and TRBJ2-5; TRBD2 aligns across 8 bases. Unmatched junction bases numbered 7, after V lost 6 bases and J lost 7 bases. The CDR3 extends over 13 amino acids. Per germline, CDR1 MGHDK and CDR2 SYGVNS. The CDR3 protein is CASRTSGGGTQYF. The CDR3 DNA reads TGTGCCAGCAGAACCAGCGGGGGCGGGACCCAGTACTTC.

The J gene is TRBJ2-3, the V gene TRBV7-2; 7 bases match TRBD2. The V and J ends lost 5 bases and 5 bases, in that order; junction bases with no gene match: 10. CDR3 size: 15 residues. Germline V CDR1 and CDR2: SGHTA, FQGNSA. CDR3 sequence: CASSPPGLGGDTQYF. The CDR3 region has the DNA TGTGCCAGCAGCCCACCCGGACTAGGTGGAGATACGCAGTATTTT.

This clone was seen only once. The genes are TRBV6-1 and TRBJ2-1; 9 nucleotides align to TRBD1. Germline assignment: CDR1 MNHNS and CDR2 SASEGT. This CDR3 has 16 amino acids. J lost 4 bases, V lost 3 bases, and 7 bases had no gene match. The CDR3 DNA reads TGTGCCAGCAGTGACGAGGGACAGGGAAATTACAATGAGCAGTTCTTC. Residues: CASSDEGQGNYNEQFF.

The gene calls are TRBV2 and TRBJ2-1; no clear D gene. CDR3 length equals 13 residues. Germline CDR1 SNHLY, CDR2 FYNNEI. Between the trimmed V and J ends, which lost 5 bases and 1 base, there was a span of 6 bases. CDR3 region: CASSLESYNEQFF. CDR3 bases: TGTGCCAGCAGTCTAGAGTCCTACAATGAGCAGTTCTTC. Looking up the rest from reference TRBV2 and TRBJ2-1 gives the full variable domain: EPEVTQTPSHQVTQMGQEVILRCVPISNHLYFYWYRQILGQKVEFLVSFYNNEISEKSEIFDDQFSVERPDGSNFTLKIRSTKLEDSAMYFCASSLESYNEQFFGPGTRLTVL.

Comments on this clone: At one boundary the junction diverges from the germline segment, which might be a read error. The CDR3 DNA sequence: TGTGCTAGCAGCTTAGGGTTAGCGGGGGGCCATAGCTCCTACAATGAGCAGTTCTTC. Translation: CASSLGLAGGHSSYNEQFF. The chain combines TRBV7-7 with TRBJ2-1, with 10 bases that match TRBD2. This CDR3 comprises 19 residues. Germline CDR1 and CDR2: SSHAT and FNYEAQ (reference sequence).

J is TRBJ1-2 and V is TRBV4-1; 9 nucleotides line up with TRBD1. The CDR3 covers 16 residues. V shed 5 bases and J 8 bases; nucleotides not matched to a gene: 15. CDR1 MGHRA and CDR2 YSYEKL come from the germline V gene. CDR3 coding DNA: TGCGCCAGCAGCAAGATCGAAAGAGGGACAGGGCTAGGCTACACCTTC. Its translation: CASSKIERGTGLGYTF.

The chain recombines TRBV5-6 with TRBJ1-2; TRBD1 is a possible D gene (5 bases). This CDR3 has 15 amino acids. Germline V gene data show CDR1 as SGHDT and CDR2 as YYEEEE. The V gene lost 0 bases and the J gene lost 6 bases, with 15 bases spanning the gap. This chain's CDR3 is CASSLAPGGSDGYTF. DNA for the CDR3: TGTGCCAGCAGCTTGGCCCCTGGGGGGAGCGATGGCTACACCTTC.

The genes are TRBV6-6 and TRBJ2-4, with unresolved D. Trimming shortened V by 6 bases and J by 1 base, and 16 bases separated the two germline ends. In germline, CDR1 is MNHNY, CDR2 SVGAGI (reference sequence). The CDR3 length is 16 residues. The CDR3 bases are TGTGCCAGCAGAACCCAAACGGTCGGGGCCAAAAACATTCAGTACTTC. Translating it yields CASRTQTVGAKNIQYF.

The V and J genes are TRBV6-1 and TRBJ1-1; weak D call: TRBD1 (5 bases). CDR3 length: 13 residues. V lost 6 bases to trimming and J lost 1 base, with 9 bases between them. Germline V gives CDR1 MNHNS, CDR2 SASEGT. The CDR3 DNA follows: TGTGCCAGCAGGGAGCAGGGGAACACTGAAGCTTTCTTT. This sequence encodes CASREQGNTEAFF.

The DNA of the CDR3 is TGTGCCAGCAGCTCCCCCTACCCCGGACAGTCTGGAAACACCATATATTTT. It translates to CASSSPYPGQSGNTIYF. The chain is built from TRBV5-6 and TRBJ1-3; tentative D call: TRBD1 (6 bases). The germline gives CDR1 SGHDT, CDR2 YYEEEE. This CDR3 comprises 17 residues. With 3 bases removed from V and 1 base from J, the gap between germline ends came to 17 bases.

The genes are TRBV6-1 and TRBJ2-7; D might be TRBD1 (8 bases). Germline V CDR1 and CDR2: MNHNS, SASEGT. The CDR3 contains 16 residues. The V end lost 0 bases, the J end lost 2 bases, and 14 bases lay between the germline ends. The CDR3: CASSEAWTGTTYEQYF. The CDR3 DNA follows: TGTGCCAGCAGTGAAGCTTGGACAGGGACTACCTACGAGCAGTACTTC.

The chain has TRBV10-3 and TRBJ1-3; D is uncertain. The CDR3 length is 13 residues. CDR1 ENHRY and CDR2 SYGVKD come from the germline V gene. The V end lost 3 bases, the J end lost 0 bases, and 3 bases lay between the germline ends. The CDR3 sequence is CAISDHSGNTIYF. CDR3 sequence (DNA): TGTGCCATCAGTGACCACTCTGGAAACACCATATATTTT.

The genes are TRBV5-6 and TRBJ1-1; D possibly corresponds to TRBD1 (6 bases). V lost 3 bases and J 0 bases, leaving 12 bases between the germline ends. Germline V gene sequence: CDR1 SGHDT, CDR2 YYEEEE. The CDR3 runs to 15 residues. The CDR3 reads CASSSIRTVNTEAFF. The CDR3, as DNA: TGTGCCAGCAGCTCGATAAGGACAGTGAACACTGAAGCTTTCTTT.

J is TRBJ2-1 and V is TRBV6-5; TRBD1 agrees at 9 bases. Germline CDR1 is MNHEY and CDR2 is SVGAGI. Losses at the gene ends were 0 bases for V and 8 bases for J; bases not matched to a gene: 5. The CDR3 runs 15 residues. The CDR3 DNA is TGTGCCAGCAGTTACTCTAGGGACAGGGACCATGAGCAGTTCTTC. The encoded protein is CASSYSRDRDHEQFF.

This clone was seen a few times. The J gene is TRBJ2-5, the V gene TRBV5-4; possibly TRBD2 for D (7 bases). There are 15 residues in the CDR3. V was cut by 3 bases and J by 2 bases, with 14 bases left in between. The germline V gene encodes CDR1 SGHNT and CDR2 YYREEE (reference sequence). Here the CDR3 DNA reads TGTGCCAGCAGCTCGGGGGGCGGGCAGCAAGAGACCCAGTACTTC. Its protein product is CASSSGGGQQETQYF.

The chain combines TRBV6-5 with TRBJ2-3, with D tentatively TRBD2 (6 bases). From germline, CDR1 is MNHEY and CDR2 SVGAGI. V lost 3 bases, J lost 1 base, and 14 bases lay in between. This CDR3 is 16 amino acids long. The CDR3 is CASSYGGRRGTDTQYF. CDR3 bases: TGTGCCAGCAGTTATGGGGGGAGGAGGGGCACAGATACGCAGTATTTT.

The chain employs TRBV7-9 and TRBJ2-5; TRBD2 agrees at 8 bases. The CDR3 is 15 residues long. With V trimmed by 0 bases and J by 2 bases, 2 bases remained unmatched. CDR1 and CDR2 from the germline V gene are SEHNR and FQNEAQ (reference sequence). CDR3 in amino acids: CASSLAAGGQETQYF. The CDR3 DNA reads as TGTGCCAGCAGCTTAGCGGCGGGGGGACAAGAGACCCAGTACTTC.

This clone was seen only a few times. This chain links TRBV2 with TRBJ1-1; TRBD1 agrees at 10 bases. The J segment lost 6 bases and the V segment lost 4 bases, leaving 5 bases of the junction unmatched. The germline V gene encodes CDR1 SNHLY and CDR2 FYNNEI. This CDR3 has 14 amino acids. CDR3 region: CASSGQGAYAEAFF. Written as DNA, the CDR3 is TGTGCCAGCAGTGGACAGGGGGCCTACGCTGAAGCTTTCTTT.

The chain carries TRBV28 and TRBJ2-2, with 9 bases aligning to TRBD1. V shed 5 bases, J shed 5 bases, and the junction held 9 bases outside the gene matches. This CDR3 spans 16 amino acids. Germline loops: CDR1 MDHEN, CDR2 SYDVKM. CDR3 sequence reads: CASSLPGQGGTGELFF. CDR3 nucleotides: TGTGCCAGCAGTCTTCCGGGACAGGGTGGGACCGGGGAGCTGTTTTTT.

This clone was detected a few times. The chain joins TRBV5-5 to TRBJ1-1; no firm D call. The CDR3 is made up of 14 amino acids. The ends were cut back, 1 base at V and 0 bases at J, with 7 bases in the middle. Germline loops: CDR1 SGHKS, CDR2 YYEKEE (reference sequence). The CDR3 protein is CASSLLVLNTEAFF. The CDR3 bases are TGTGCCAGCAGCTTGTTAGTCTTGAACACTGAAGCTTTCTTT. The entire variable domain, with the rest obtained from reference TRBV5-5 and TRBJ1-1, is as follows: DAGVTQSPTHLIKTRGQQVTLRCSPISGHKSVSWYQQVLGQGPQFIFQYYEKEERGRGNFPDRFSARQFPNYSSELNVNALLLGDSALYLCASSLLVLNTEAFFGQGTRLTVV.